This entry features one T cell receptor (beta chain) sequence. The specificity of this receptor is unknown. No qualities accompany the bases; no much larger clone lies one base away. Whole blood was collected in K2EDTA tubes by collaborating institutions according to the institutions' own protocols. For TCRbeta analysis, collaborator samples were shipped as frozen whole blood, as isolated PBMCs, or as DNA extracted from either sample type. The immunoSEQ Assay, a bias-controlled multiplex PCR, was used to amplify TCRbeta CDR3 regions from genomic DNA. In the paper's pipeline: Within the assay, amplification of reference gene primers was used to estimate how many nucleated cells each sample contained. To quantify the absolute abundance of each unique TCRbeta CDR3 rearrangement, sequence reads were collapsed and filtered. For each sample, productive Simpson clonality was calculated by taking the square root of Simpson's diversity index across productive rearrangements. TCRdb provides this immuneACCESS table in a form limited to in-frame rearrangements. Some clones are lacking; in checked studies, under half of them reflect an unresolved V gene, and why the rest are absent is not known. The DNA was the basis for D and trimming; V, J and clone size are from that table. In this sample the table shows around 300,000 clones, around 90% of which occur a single time. Clones ranked in the top ten supply over 8% of the sample.

The data originate from a study of blood T cell repertoires in COVID-19 (TCRdb year 2020). Concerning the study at large: Samples covering the acute and convalescent phases of COVID-19 were provided by collaborators in the United States, Italy and Spain. The repertoires were made available in a free public database intended to serve as a resource for research on the immune response to SARS-CoV-2. Samples came from the ongoing ImmuneRACE study (first 160 participants) plus 1,254 subjects from 6 global collaborators. The material from the prospective study consisted of cDNA or gDNA derived from T cells, B-cell-depleted T cells, or PBMCs. Nearly every sample came with metadata listing a de-identified subject ID, COVID-19 status, age in years and sex. Where HLA class I and class II types were available, the types were taken from metadata supplied by the sample provider, not from assay-based typing. Subjects who had been exposed to COVID-19, were actively infected with it, or had recovered from it provided the deeply sampled blood TCRbeta repertoires that made up the dataset. Overall study outcomes, separate from this receptor: The quantity of clinical and demographic metadata differed by source and by participant and was supplied without curation.

CDR1 and CDR2 are read off the germline V gene (reference sequence) as MNHEY and SMNVEV. The junction carries 11 bases between V and J, which are trimmed by 5 bases and 0 bases respectively. Taken from cysteine to phenylalanine, the CDR3 has 16 residues. The sequence is cut down to CDR3 DNA, 48 bases in frame from base 1. This receptor was taken from a man between 18 and 29 years old with active or convalescent COVID-19. Sequenced sample: peripheral blood. The sequence is built from TRBV27 and TRBJ1-6; no D gene is confidently identified. CDR3 region: CASSPIESSYNSPLHF. Here is the DNA: TGTGCCAGCAGTCCCATAGAGAGCTCCTATAATTCACCCCTCCACTTT.